This is a list of T cell receptor beta chains from one sample in a study of T cell changes during pregnancy in multiple sclerosis. The method was immunoSEQ multiplex PCR; TCRdb's version includes in-frame clones alone and lacks a portion of them. The profile covers approximately 61,000 clones, with around 90% appearing a single time and more than 1.5% taken by the ten largest. This specimen was peripheral blood, taken in the first trimester of pregnancy. These receptor sequences come from a female donor with multiple sclerosis, enrolled in a pregnancy study. Each CDR3 is given with its conserved first and last residue. The order of the fields is D gene, J gene, V gene, clone size, CDR3 protein, CDR3 DNA. The D gene is left open where the match is weak. Size is stated for part of the rows, as once, few or many counts, or as a class when the clone is expanded.

D: TRBD2; J: TRBJ2-1; V: TRBV27; size: NA; CDR3: CASSYLDPGGLYNEQFF; DNA: TGTGCCAGCAGTTATCTTGACCCGGGAGGTCTATACAATGAGCAGTTCTTC
D: TRBD1; J: TRBJ2-3; V: TRBV5-4; size: NA; CDR3: CASSRQGIPDTQYF; DNA: TGTGCCAGCAGCCGACAGGGGATCCCAGATACGCAGTATTTT
D: TRBD1; J: TRBJ1-2; V: TRBV14; size: NA; CDR3: CASSQVGTDGYTF; DNA: TGTGCCAGCAGCCAAGTGGGGACAGATGGCTACACCTTC
D: NA; J: TRBJ2-7; V: TRBV15; size: NA; CDR3: CATSTAGSSYEQYF; DNA: TGTGCCACCAGCACCGCGGGCTCATCCTACGAGCAGTACTTC
D: NA; J: TRBJ2-1; V: TRBV9; size: NA; CDR3: CASSLMTRPAPYNEQFF; DNA: TGTGCCAGCAGCTTAATGACTAGACCAGCCCCCTACAATGAGCAGTTCTTC
D: NA; J: TRBJ1-2; V: TRBV5-1; size: NA; CDR3: CASSLVPGSSYGYTF; DNA: TGCGCCAGCAGCTTGGTCCCGGGATCAAGCTATGGCTACACCTTC
D: TRBD2; J: TRBJ2-1; V: TRBV27; size: few; CDR3: CASSFHGGGISSYNEQFF; DNA: TGTGCCAGCAGTTTCCATGGCGGGGGGATTAGCTCCTACAATGAGCAGTTCTTC
D: NA; J: TRBJ1-1; V: TRBV6-6; size: once; CDR3: CASKTTSGATEAFF; DNA: TGTGCCAGCAAAACCACCTCAGGGGCCACTGAAGCTTTCTTT
D: NA; J: TRBJ1-2; V: TRBV7-9; size: once; CDR3: CASSYETPRSDNYGYTF; DNA: TGTGCCAGCAGCTACGAGACACCTCGTTCCGATAACTATGGCTACACCTTC
D: TRBD1; J: TRBJ2-4; V: TRBV2; size: NA; CDR3: CASTGTVDIAKNIQYF; DNA: TGTGCCAGCACCGGGACAGTCGATATAGCCAAAAACATTCAGTACTTC
D: NA; J: TRBJ1-3; V: TRBV21-1; size: NA; CDR3: CASSTRDRRNTIYF; DNA: TGTGCCAGCAGCACCCGGGACAGGAGAAACACCATATATTTT
D: NA; J: TRBJ1-5; V: TRBV28; size: NA; CDR3: CASSPSRGGWNQPQHF; DNA: TGTGCCAGCAGTCCGTCGCGAGGAGGTTGGAATCAGCCCCAGCATTTT
D: TRBD1; J: TRBJ1-2; V: TRBV5-1; size: NA; CDR3: CASSSGGLNYGYTF; DNA: TGCGCCAGCAGCTCAGGGGGCCTTAACTATGGCTACACCTTC
D: NA; J: TRBJ2-7; V: TRBV19; size: few; CDR3: CASSMSGTPEQYF; DNA: TGTGCCAGTAGTATGTCCGGGACACCCGAGCAGTACTTC
D: TRBD2; J: TRBJ2-5; V: TRBV5-4; size: NA; CDR3: CASSTPGLAHQETQYF; DNA: TGTGCCAGCAGCACACCGGGACTAGCGCACCAAGAGACCCAGTACTTC
D: NA; J: TRBJ1-1; V: TRBV27; size: few; CDR3: CASPREDRTEAFF; DNA: TGTGCCAGCCCCAGGGAGGATCGCACTGAAGCTTTCTTT
D: TRBD1; J: TRBJ1-1; V: TRBV28; size: NA; CDR3: CASIYRGWTEAFF; DNA: TGTGCCAGCATCTACAGGGGTTGGACTGAAGCTTTCTTT